The 16 T cell receptor beta chains below come from one sample, sequenced in a study of blood T cell repertoires in COVID-19. Clones were sequenced by immunoSEQ multiplex PCR, and TCRdb holds only the in-frame ones, with some missing. The sample includes 250,000 to 350,000 clones, roughly 87% of them seen just once. Sequenced: peripheral blood. These receptors originate from a man younger than 35 with active or convalescent COVID-19.

V is TRBV5-4 and J is TRBJ2-1; weak D call: TRBD2 (6 bases). This CDR3 contains 16 residues. Deletions cut 4 bases from V and 0 bases from J, with 14 bases between. CDR1 and CDR2 (germline): SGHNT, YYREEE (reference sequence). The CDR3: CASSPTGTYSYNEQFF. In DNA form, the CDR3 reads TGTGCCAGCAGCCCCACCGGGACTTACTCCTACAATGAGCAGTTCTTC.

V and J are TRBV27 and TRBJ2-5, with no clear D. Per germline, CDR1 MNHEY and CDR2 SMNVEV (reference sequence). CDR3 size: 16 residues. V lost 2 bases to trimming and J lost 6 bases, with 19 bases between them. CDR3 protein: CASSLSAFGSQKTQYF. In DNA form, the CDR3 reads TGTGCCAGCAGTTTAAGCGCTTTTGGCTCCCAGAAGACCCAGTACTTC.

The chain recombines TRBV27 with TRBJ1-4, with D uncertain. Trimming left V 0 bases short and J 8 bases short, with 16 bases between. CDR1 and CDR2 from the germline V gene are MNHEY and SMNVEV (reference sequence). This CDR3 region has 16 residues. DNA for the CDR3: TGTGCCAGCAGTTTATCGGCTTACATAAGAGGGGAAAAACTGTTTTTT. This codes for CASSLSAYIRGEKLFF.

This clone was observed once. The genes are TRBV29-1 and TRBJ2-3; tentatively, D is TRBD1 (6 bases). CDR3 length: 14 amino acids. V lost 6 bases and J lost 0, with 13 bases in between. Germline V gives CDR1 SQVTM, CDR2 ANQGSEA. CDR3 sequence reads: CSVAGATSTDTQYF. In nucleotides, the CDR3 is TGCAGCGTCGCAGGGGCTACTAGCACAGATACGCAGTATTTT.

This rearrangement joins TRBV5-4 to TRBJ1-2; 9 nucleotides match TRBD1. Germline assignment: CDR1 SGHNT and CDR2 YYREEE (reference sequence). The junction had 3 bases not matched to a gene; V was cut back by 2 bases and J by 4 bases. The CDR3 length is 14 residues. CDR3 in amino acids: CASSLGQGSYGYTF. In DNA, the CDR3 is TGTGCCAGCAGCTTAGGACAGGGGTCCTATGGCTACACCTTC.

This sequence joins TRBV27 and TRBJ1-1, with TRBD1 identical over 7 bases. Germline V gives CDR1 MNHEY, CDR2 SMNVEV (reference sequence). Unmatched junction bases numbered 5, after V lost 6 bases and J lost 4 bases. The CDR3 is made up of 13 amino acids. CDR3 sequence reads: CASRGTASTEAFF. The CDR3 coding sequence is TGTGCCAGCAGAGGGACAGCGTCCACTGAAGCTTTCTTT.

This chain links TRBV7-9 with TRBJ1-2; D is ambiguous. This CDR3 is built from 14 residues. Germline values: CDR1 SEHNR, CDR2 FQNEAQ (reference sequence). The V end was cut by 2 bases, the J end by 1 base, with 8 bases between. CDR3 sequence (DNA): TGTGCCAGCAGCTTATCTACAGTTAACTATGGCTACACCTTC. It specifies CASSLSTVNYGYTF.

The rearrangement links TRBV5-5 to TRBJ1-2, with D possibly being TRBD1 (5 bases). This CDR3 has 13 residues. V gave up 6 bases and J gave up 6 bases, with 15 bases separating them. The germline gives CDR1 SGHKS, CDR2 YYEKEE (reference sequence). The CDR3 is CASIQRRGDGYTF. The CDR3 nucleotides read TGTGCCAGCATCCAGAGGAGGGGCGATGGCTACACCTTC.

The V gene is TRBV4-1, the J gene TRBJ2-7; TRBD2 matches 7 bases. The CDR3 sequence is 15 residues long. Trimming removed 3 bases from V and 1 base from J; junction bases left unmatched: 6. Germline V lookup: CDR1 MGHRA, CDR2 YSYEKL. The CDR3 loop is CASSHPGLSSYEQYF. The CDR3 region has the DNA TGCGCCAGCAGCCATCCGGGACTATCGTCCTACGAGCAGTACTTC.

The chain is built from TRBV15 and TRBJ2-7, with 7 nucleotides matching TRBD2. The trim removed 3 bases at V and 4 bases at J, leaving 6 bases unmatched. CDR1 LNHNV and CDR2 YYDKDF come from the germline V gene (reference sequence). The CDR3 totals 14 residues. The DNA for the CDR3 is TGTGCCACCAGCAGTGGCGGGAGAAAATACGAGCAGTACTTC. Translated: CATSSGGRKYEQYF.

The chain uses TRBV6-5 and TRBJ1-5; D is perhaps TRBD1 (6 bases). CDR1 and CDR2 from the germline V gene are MNHEY and SVGAGI. V was clipped by 3 bases and J by 5 bases, with 8 bases between them. The CDR3 covers 13 residues. CDR3 residues: CASSYAGDQPQHF. The CDR3 bases are TGTGCCAGCAGTTATGCAGGGGATCAGCCCCAGCATTTT.

The chain combines TRBV5-1 with TRBJ2-7; TRBD1 matches at 9 bases. Germline trimming cut 4 bases from V and 1 base from J; bases unmatched to any gene: 12. The CDR3 is 17 amino acids. Looked up from germline, CDR1 is SGHRS and CDR2 is YFSETQ. The CDR3 coding sequence is TGCGCCAGCAGCCCGTCCGGGACAGGGTTGTTGTCCTACGAGCAGTACTTC. This gives the protein CASSPSGTGLLSYEQYF.

This clone has just one count. This rearrangement joins TRBV29-1 to TRBJ2-3; no firm D call. The V gene's germline CDR1 is SQVTM and CDR2 ANQGSEA. This CDR3 contains 13 residues. V lost 4 bases and J lost 3, with 11 bases in between. CDR3 protein: CSVASLRTDTQYF. The CDR3 DNA follows: TGCAGCGTTGCCTCGCTAAGAACAGATACGCAGTATTTT.

The chain combines TRBV7-9 with TRBJ1-4, with 7 bases identical to TRBD1. CDR1 is SEHNR, CDR2 FQNEAQ, per germline (reference sequence). This CDR3 contains 15 residues. V shed 2 bases and J 5 bases; nucleotides not matched to a gene: 5. CDR3 loop: CASSLIGDRNEKLFF. The CDR3, as DNA: TGTGCCAGCAGCTTAATTGGGGACAGAAATGAAAAACTGTTTTTT.

The V call is TRBV7-3, the J call TRBJ2-7, with 8 bases aligning to TRBD2. The CDR3 has 15 amino acids. The germline V gene encodes CDR1 SGHTA and CDR2 FQGTGA. The trim removed 5 bases at V and 6 bases at J, leaving 12 bases unmatched. The DNA of the CDR3 is TGTGCCAGCAGCCCTACCCCGACTAGCGTAAGCGAGCAGTACTTC. Translating gives CASSPTPTSVSEQYF.

The rearrangement joins TRBV27 to TRBJ1-2; D remains unclear. Looked up from germline, CDR1 is MNHEY and CDR2 is SMNVEV (reference sequence). Trimming took off 5 bases at V and 2 bases at J, with 6 bases between the two ends. CDR3 length equals 12 residues. The CDR3 is CASSGLNYGYTF. The CDR3 DNA reads TGTGCCAGCAGTGGACTGAACTATGGCTACACCTTC.